This TCR beta chain comes out of a study of response to subunit inactivated influenza vaccine. TCRdb ran MiXCR on the RT-PCR reads and lists one entry per CDR3 protein. The sample shows about 540,000 distinct CDR3 sequences, around a quarter of them seen only once. The V gene's germline CDR1 is SGHAT and CDR2 FQNNGV. This CDR3 has 19 amino acids. V dropped 5 bases and J dropped 5; count of bases not matched to a gene: 15. Separately, the same data were catalogued under a study of T cells expressing NK-cell markers. That source notes: Production of TCR beta cDNA relied on 5'RACE template switching with UMIs. Obtained from sorted CD3+CD56+NKG2C+, CD3+CD56+NKG2C- and CD3+CD56-NKG2C+ T cells were the TCR beta repertoires. Six of the donors carried dominant NKG2C+ clonotypes that took up 1.0-7.0% of their CD8+ T cells. Where several donors were concerned, these clonotypes also led the CD3+CD56-NKG2C+ fraction.

The sequencing here drew on CD4+ T cells sorted from PBMCs, taken roughly 13 days after vaccination. The chain combines TRBV11-2 with TRBJ2-5; 15 bases line up with TRBD2. The source of this sequence is a man aged 50-59 years who received an inactivated influenza vaccine. This chain's CDR3 is CASSHPGTSGGILSETQYF. In DNA, the CDR3 is TGTGCCAGCAGCCACCCCGGGACTAGCGGGGGGATCCTGTCGGAGACCCAGTACTTC.